A selection of T cell receptor beta chains follows, all from one sample in a study of shared clonotypes between healthy human individuals. Clones were sequenced by immunoSEQ multiplex PCR, and TCRdb holds only the in-frame ones, with some missing. The sample shows around 700,000 clones, less than 85% of them seen only once. Material for sequencing was memory CD4+ T cells sorted from blood. The receptors were gathered from a young woman in good health. Each CDR3 is given with its conserved first and last residue. A D gene is named only where the DNA matches it firmly. Clone size is not always given. Where it is, it says once, few, many or a class for expanded clones.

j_call: TRBJ1-1; clone_size: .; d_call: .; cdr3_length: 14; v_call: TRBV2; cdr3_aa: CASSKQGGGTEAFF; cdr3_nt: TGTGCCAGCAGTAAACAGGGCGGTGGCACTGAAGCTTTCTTT
j_call: TRBJ2-1; clone_size: .; d_call: .; cdr3_length: 13; v_call: TRBV28; cdr3_aa: CASSHPLRNEQFF; cdr3_nt: TGTGCCAGCAGTCACCCCCTTAGGAATGAGCAGTTCTTC
j_call: TRBJ1-5; clone_size: medium-sized; d_call: .; cdr3_length: 14; v_call: TRBV4-1; cdr3_aa: CASSQETGNQPQHF; cdr3_nt: TGCGCCAGCAGCCAAGAGACAGGAAATCAGCCCCAGCATTTT
j_call: TRBJ2-1; clone_size: .; d_call: .; cdr3_length: 14; v_call: TRBV27; cdr3_aa: CASSLLGGNNEQFF; cdr3_nt: TGTGCCAGCAGTTTACTGGGAGGTAACAATGAGCAGTTCTTC
j_call: TRBJ2-3; clone_size: .; d_call: .; cdr3_length: 13; v_call: TRBV28; cdr3_aa: CASSSGGTDTQYF; cdr3_nt: TGTGCCAGCAGTTCCGGTGGCACAGATACGCAGTATTTT
j_call: TRBJ2-2; clone_size: .; d_call: .; cdr3_length: 15; v_call: TRBV7-9; cdr3_aa: CASSSWGRGTGELFF; cdr3_nt: TGTGCCAGCAGCTCTTGGGGTAGAGGCACCGGGGAGCTGTTTTTT
j_call: TRBJ2-5; clone_size: many; d_call: .; cdr3_length: 15; v_call: TRBV29-1; cdr3_aa: CSVPTGFSSSETQYF; cdr3_nt: TGCAGCGTACCCACAGGGTTTTCATCCTCAGAGACCCAGTACTTC
j_call: TRBJ2-2; clone_size: .; d_call: .; cdr3_length: 17; v_call: TRBV4-2; cdr3_aa: CASSPMSEATNTGELFF; cdr3_nt: TGTGCCAGCAGCCCTATGTCCGAAGCCACGAACACCGGGGAGCTGTTTTTT
j_call: TRBJ1-1; clone_size: .; d_call: .; cdr3_length: 14; v_call: TRBV7-9; cdr3_aa: CASSSLAGYTEAFF; cdr3_nt: TGTGCCAGCAGCTCCCTAGCAGGGTACACTGAAGCTTTCTTT
j_call: TRBJ2-1; clone_size: few; d_call: .; cdr3_length: 13; v_call: TRBV25-1; cdr3_aa: CASSEFGNNEQFF; cdr3_nt: TGTGCCAGCAGTGAATTCGGGAACAATGAGCAGTTCTTC
j_call: TRBJ2-2; clone_size: .; d_call: TRBD2; cdr3_length: 15; v_call: TRBV5-1; cdr3_aa: CASSLPLAGTGELFF; cdr3_nt: TGCGCCAGCAGCTTGCCACTAGCGGGAACCGGGGAGCTGTTTTTT
j_call: TRBJ2-5; clone_size: .; d_call: TRBD2; cdr3_length: 15; v_call: TRBV10-2; cdr3_aa: CASSGWASGSETQYF; cdr3_nt: TGCGCCAGCAGTGGCTGGGCTAGCGGGAGCGAGACCCAGTACTTC
j_call: TRBJ2-2; clone_size: .; d_call: TRBD1; cdr3_length: 15; v_call: TRBV5-1; cdr3_aa: CASSPLTGLNGELFF; cdr3_nt: TGCGCCAGCAGCCCACTGACAGGGCTGAACGGGGAGCTGTTTTTT
j_call: TRBJ1-4; clone_size: .; d_call: .; cdr3_length: 11; v_call: TRBV19; cdr3_aa: CASRIGEKLFF; cdr3_nt: TGTGCCAGTAGGATTGGTGAAAAACTGTTTTTT
j_call: TRBJ2-7; clone_size: .; d_call: TRBD1; cdr3_length: 15; v_call: TRBV7-8; cdr3_aa: CASRENRGRTYEQYF; cdr3_nt: TGTGCCAGCAGGGAAAACAGGGGTCGTACGTACGAGCAGTACTTC
j_call: TRBJ1-6; clone_size: .; d_call: .; cdr3_length: 13; v_call: TRBV10-3; cdr3_aa: CAARGGFDSPLHF; cdr3_nt: TGTGCCGCGCGGGGGGGTTTCGATTCACCCCTCCACTTT
j_call: TRBJ2-3; clone_size: few; d_call: TRBD2; cdr3_length: 16; v_call: TRBV5-1; cdr3_aa: CASSLGTSGFTDTQYF; cdr3_nt: TGCGCCAGCAGCTTAGGGACTAGCGGATTCACAGATACGCAGTATTTT
j_call: TRBJ1-6; clone_size: .; d_call: .; cdr3_length: 14; v_call: TRBV19; cdr3_aa: CASTQSSYNSPLHF; cdr3_nt: TGTGCCAGTACCCAGAGCTCCTATAATTCACCCCTCCACTTT
j_call: TRBJ1-1; clone_size: .; d_call: .; cdr3_length: 14; v_call: TRBV29-1; cdr3_aa: CSVDGGRMNTEAFF; cdr3_nt: TGCAGCGTTGACGGGGGACGGATGAACACTGAAGCTTTCTTT
j_call: TRBJ2-7; clone_size: .; d_call: .; cdr3_length: 21; v_call: TRBV22-1; cdr3_aa: CPGSARGRTSRGATPSYEQYF; cdr3_nt: TGTCCTGGGAGCGCACGAGGTAGGACATCGCGGGGGGCGACGCCCTCCTACGAGCAGTACTTC
j_call: TRBJ2-7; clone_size: .; d_call: TRBD1; cdr3_length: 15; v_call: TRBV6-6; cdr3_aa: CASSHGGQGVYEQYF; cdr3_nt: TGTGCCAGCAGCCATGGGGGACAGGGGGTCTACGAGCAGTACTTC
j_call: TRBJ1-2; clone_size: .; d_call: TRBD1; cdr3_length: 16; v_call: TRBV7-2; cdr3_aa: CASSWGTGRKNYGYTF; cdr3_nt: TGTGCCAGCAGCTGGGGGACAGGGCGGAAGAACTATGGCTACACCTTC
j_call: TRBJ1-1; clone_size: few; d_call: .; cdr3_length: 14; v_call: TRBV2; cdr3_aa: CASSLMEGNTEAFF; cdr3_nt: TGTGCCAGCAGCCTCATGGAGGGGAACACTGAAGCTTTCTTT
j_call: TRBJ1-5; clone_size: .; d_call: .; cdr3_length: 13; v_call: TRBV2; cdr3_aa: CASHRDTNQPQHF; cdr3_nt: TGTGCCAGCCACCGGGACACCAATCAGCCCCAGCATTTT
j_call: TRBJ2-5; clone_size: .; d_call: TRBD1; cdr3_length: 15; v_call: TRBV15; cdr3_aa: CATSVDRGLAETQYF; cdr3_nt: TGTGCCACCAGCGTAGACAGGGGATTGGCCGAGACCCAGTACTTC
j_call: TRBJ2-2; clone_size: few; d_call: .; cdr3_length: 13; v_call: TRBV15; cdr3_aa: CATSRDRGRELFF; cdr3_nt: TGTGCCACCAGCAGAGATCGGGGCAGGGAGCTGTTTTTT
j_call: TRBJ2-7; clone_size: once; d_call: TRBD1; cdr3_length: 18; v_call: TRBV27; cdr3_aa: CASSLFVPVQGESYEQYF; cdr3_nt: TGTGCCAGCAGTTTATTTGTCCCTGTACAGGGGGAGTCCTACGAGCAGTACTTC
j_call: TRBJ2-7; clone_size: once; d_call: .; cdr3_length: 13; v_call: TRBV5-5; cdr3_aa: CASSFWGKDEQYF; cdr3_nt: TGTGCCAGCAGCTTCTGGGGCAAGGACGAGCAGTACTTC
j_call: TRBJ1-1; clone_size: .; d_call: .; cdr3_length: 14; v_call: TRBV11-2; cdr3_aa: CASSLFQETTEAFF; cdr3_nt: TGTGCCAGCAGCTTATTTCAGGAGACCACTGAAGCTTTCTTT
j_call: TRBJ2-7; clone_size: .; d_call: TRBD1; cdr3_length: 15; v_call: TRBV5-1; cdr3_aa: CASSLGGTGSYEQYF; cdr3_nt: TGCGCCAGCAGCTTGGGGGGGACAGGCTCCTACGAGCAGTACTTC
j_call: TRBJ1-2; clone_size: once; d_call: .; cdr3_length: 15; v_call: TRBV10-3; cdr3_aa: CAISEGVGTNYGYTF; cdr3_nt: TGTGCCATCAGTGAAGGGGTAGGGACTAACTATGGCTACACCTTC
j_call: TRBJ1-2; clone_size: .; d_call: .; cdr3_length: 13; v_call: TRBV4-1; cdr3_aa: CASSQDVAYGYTF; cdr3_nt: TGCGCCAGCAGCCAAGACGTGGCCTATGGCTACACCTTC
j_call: TRBJ2-7; clone_size: .; d_call: .; cdr3_length: 15; v_call: TRBV5-1; cdr3_aa: CASSRGRQPDYEQYF; cdr3_nt: TGCGCCAGCAGCCGAGGGCGGCAGCCCGACTACGAGCAGTACTTC
j_call: TRBJ2-5; clone_size: .; d_call: TRBD1; cdr3_length: 14; v_call: TRBV27; cdr3_aa: CASRITGVRETQYF; cdr3_nt: TGTGCCAGCAGGATAACAGGGGTTAGGGAGACCCAGTACTTC
j_call: TRBJ2-7; clone_size: few; d_call: TRBD1; cdr3_length: 13; v_call: TRBV28; cdr3_aa: CASSLPGQDEQYF; cdr3_nt: TGTGCCAGCAGTTTGCCGGGACAGGACGAGCAGTACTTC
j_call: TRBJ1-2; clone_size: .; d_call: .; cdr3_length: 13; v_call: TRBV7-9; cdr3_aa: CASSSGRSYGYTF; cdr3_nt: TGTGCCAGCAGCTCTGGACGGAGCTATGGCTACACCTTC
j_call: TRBJ1-1; clone_size: few; d_call: .; cdr3_length: 13; v_call: TRBV2; cdr3_aa: CASRTEGGTEAFF; cdr3_nt: TGTGCCAGCAGGACCGAAGGCGGCACTGAAGCTTTCTTT
j_call: TRBJ2-7; clone_size: once; d_call: TRBD2; cdr3_length: 16; v_call: TRBV10-3; cdr3_aa: CAISRTPSGGSYEQYF; cdr3_nt: TGTGCCATCAGCCGAACTCCTAGCGGGGGGTCCTACGAGCAGTACTTC
j_call: TRBJ1-4; clone_size: many; d_call: TRBD1; cdr3_length: 14; v_call: TRBV5-6; cdr3_aa: CASRETGVDEKLFF; cdr3_nt: TGTGCCAGCAGAGAGACAGGGGTTGATGAAAAACTGTTTTTT
j_call: TRBJ1-1; clone_size: .; d_call: .; cdr3_length: 15; v_call: TRBV5-4; cdr3_aa: CASSQFLTMNTEAFF; cdr3_nt: TGTGCCAGCAGCCAATTCTTAACCATGAACACTGAAGCTTTCTTT
j_call: TRBJ2-2; clone_size: .; d_call: TRBD1; cdr3_length: 14; v_call: TRBV7-3; cdr3_aa: CASTSTGDSGELFF; cdr3_nt: TGTGCCAGCACCTCGACAGGGGATAGCGGGGAGCTGTTTTTT
j_call: TRBJ2-1; clone_size: .; d_call: .; cdr3_length: 12; v_call: TRBV2; cdr3_aa: CASMQGKNEQFF; cdr3_nt: TGTGCCAGCATGCAGGGAAAGAATGAGCAGTTCTTC
j_call: TRBJ2-7; clone_size: .; d_call: TRBD2; cdr3_length: 13; v_call: TRBV2; cdr3_aa: CASRGLVSYEQYF; cdr3_nt: TGTGCCAGCAGAGGACTAGTCTCCTACGAGCAGTACTTC
j_call: TRBJ2-1; clone_size: .; d_call: TRBD2; cdr3_length: 17; v_call: TRBV4-1; cdr3_aa: CASSQGLLTSGTNEQFF; cdr3_nt: TGCGCCAGCAGCCAAGGGTTGTTGACTAGCGGAACTAATGAGCAGTTCTTC
j_call: TRBJ2-5; clone_size: .; d_call: TRBD2; cdr3_length: 11; v_call: TRBV20-1; cdr3_aa: CSAGLALAQYF; cdr3_nt: TGCAGTGCTGGACTAGCGTTAGCCCAGTACTTC
j_call: TRBJ2-1; clone_size: .; d_call: TRBD1; cdr3_length: 15; v_call: TRBV11-2; cdr3_aa: CASSQDRGFYNEQFF; cdr3_nt: TGTGCCAGCAGCCAGGACAGGGGATTTTACAATGAGCAGTTCTTC
j_call: TRBJ2-3; clone_size: .; d_call: .; cdr3_length: 13; v_call: TRBV6-4; cdr3_aa: CASGERGTDTQYF; cdr3_nt: TGTGCCAGCGGGGAGAGAGGCACAGATACGCAGTATTTT
j_call: TRBJ1-2; clone_size: .; d_call: TRBD1; cdr3_length: 12; v_call: TRBV5-4; cdr3_aa: CASRGQEFGYTF; cdr3_nt: TGTGCCAGCAGGGGACAGGAATTTGGCTACACCTTC